This T cell receptor beta chain was sequenced in a study of molecular identifiers for immune sequencing clone quantification (dated by TCRdb to 2017 to 2018). Regarding the study in general: For a replicate experiment, RNA from approximately 20,000 or 100,000 naive CD8 T cells was divided into five aliquots, of which four were sequenced. This methods study benchmarked molecular-identifier clustering-based TCR repertoire sequencing (MIDCIRS) and TCR RNA copy counting, using CD8 T cells to do so. General conclusions and limits of the study: About 3.1 recovered TCR RNA copies per cell were obtained by modeling, versus around 9.8 by digital PCR, implying a capture efficiency of 30% to 35%. Spiked-in Jurkat TCR RNA equal to a single cell's worth was reported to be detectable even within 1,200,000 naive CD8 T cells. Clones above 20 RNA copies held over 98% of molecules in CMV-specific effector cells but under 1% in naive cells. Naive libraries contained spiked-in Jurkat TCR RNA (more than 9 copies' worth), which is not part of the donor repertoire. When barcode sub-clustering was omitted, TCR diversity was inflated by chimeric consensus sequences, with chimeras reaching as high as 47%. Identical TCR molecules sharing a barcode could cause highly expanded clone sizes to be underestimated.

Naive CD8 T cell libraries were made from approximately 20,000 to 1,000,000 sorted cells using 10%, 30% or 50% of purified RNA. On a BD FACSAria II, naive CD8 T cells were FACS-sorted as CD8+CD4-CCR7+CD45RA+ and collected into RLT Plus buffer. Around 10 TCR copies' worth of Jurkat RNA were spiked into roughly 19,000-1,000,000 naive CD8 T cell samples to test detection sensitivity. Enrichment of CD8 T cells was done with RosetteSep CD8+ T Cell Enrichment Cocktail plus Ficoll-Paque, and ACK red cell lysis came afterward. V and J are trimmed by 2 bases and 9 bases, and the gene matches miss 4 bases of the junction. The length of the CDR3 is 14 amino acids, counting both ends. This entry keeps only the CDR3 DNA: 42 bases, framed from base 1. The germline V gene (reference sequence) supplies CDR1 SGHKS and CDR2 YYEKEE. For this clonotype: Which antigen it targets is not known. It may be a read error: a sequence one base away is much more abundant. Because it lacks the conserved phenylalanine or tryptophan at the end, this CDR3 is likely a read error.

Libraries were constructed by PCR. The instrument was a NextSeq 500. Preparation of bulk TCR libraries followed a previously described approach, with the TCR primers listed in Table S5. Total RNA was purified with the Qiagen AllPrep DNA/RNA kit. Before analysis, reads from multiple sequencing runs of one library were combined. Per the authors' processing: Reads were retained only if their TCR constant sequence matched exactly, and those retained reads were trimmed to 150 nt and grouped according to their 12-nt molecular barcodes. Reads inside each barcode group were sub-clustered using a 15% Levenshtein threshold, and a quality-weighted consensus sequence was constructed for each RNA molecule. Non-functional sequences were removed, as were lower-count sequences one edit away from another. On the basis of fitting two negative binomial distributions, barcode sub-clusters with fewer than 20% of the maximum read count were discarded. The public reads were reanalyzed by TCRdb: fastp trimming at Q25, MiXCR alignment, in-frame beta chains only. Identical CDR3 proteins give one entry, which carries the most common genes and DNA. TCRdb's processing, not the authors', yielded these V and J calls. For this sample there are approximately 630,000 distinct CDR3 sequences; approximately 24% appear just once. About 0.81% of the sample belongs to the ten largest clones.

The sequence is built from TRBV5-5 and TRBJ1-6; TRBD1 fits 8 bases in the junction. The sequenced sample consisted of naive CD8+ T cells from blood, with Jurkat cell RNA spiked in. What the cell subset or site label conveys for this sample: FACS-sorted CD8+CD4-CCR7+CD45RA+ naive T cells. The sequence came from a human donor in good health. Some libraries in this study had Jurkat cell RNA spiked in. The nucleotides read TGTGCCAGCAGCTTAGGACAGGGAGCTTCACCCCTCCACTGT. Its translation reads: CASSLGQGASPLHC.